This TCR beta chain is drawn from a study of shared clonotypes between healthy human individuals. Notes on the study in general: Sorted-subset samples were not fully sequenced, rarefaction indicated.

CD45RO-negative CD8 cells positively selected for CCR7 made up the naive population, which excluded terminally differentiated effector memory CD45RA+ cells. Only Caucasian adults living in Nashville, Tennessee made up the donor group. This CDR3 is 15 amino acids long. The ends lost 6 bases at V and 5 bases at J; junction bases unmatched: 12. Germline V gives CDR1 MNHEY, CDR2 SMNVEV (reference sequence). Concerning this clone: The antigen remains undetermined.

In the sorted-subset replicate PCRs, approximately 200 ng DNA, tens of thousands of T cell genomes, was used. Some clones are missing from TCRdb's copy, which holds only in-frame ones; the method was immunoSEQ multiplex PCR. The sample yields 2 million to 2.5 million clones, over 85% seen once. This TCR was recovered from a young man in good health. The V and J genes are TRBV27 and TRBJ2-7, with TRBD2 matching over 8 bases. Sequenced input: naive CD8+ T cells sorted from blood. The chain's CDR3 is CASSLVAAGGNEQYF. DNA of the CDR3: TGTGCCAGCAGCCTTGTAGCGGCGGGGGGAAACGAGCAGTACTTC.